This entry describes one T cell receptor beta chain. The authors' processing: Amplification from reference gene primers served as the basis for estimated nucleated cell counts. Repertoires were generated with immunoSEQ multiplex PCR, while TCRdb's copy carries only in-frame clones and drops some. That table gives V, J and clone size, and the DNA gave D and trimming. The sample has around 170,000 clones, approximately 74% seen once. This sample is drawn from a study of blood T cell repertoires in COVID-19. Looking at the study overall: Collection of acute and convalescent COVID-19 samples took place in the United States, Italy and Spain. Sample material is recorded as cDNA or gDNA derived from T cells, B-cell-depleted T cells, or PBMCs.

The V segment lost 4 bases and the J segment 7 bases; nucleotides outside the gene matches: 8. Germline CDR1 MNHEY, CDR2 SMNVEV (reference sequence). This CDR3 region has 15 residues. This chain connects TRBV27 to TRBJ2-1; 9 nucleotides line up with TRBD2. What was sequenced was peripheral blood. The receptor was isolated from a woman aged 80 or over with acute or convalescent COVID-19. CDR3 sequence reads: CASSYGSGRKNEQFF. CDR3 sequence (DNA): TGTGCCAGCAGTTACGGTAGCGGGAGAAAAAATGAGCAGTTCTTC.